Detailed here is one T cell receptor (beta chain). Its antigen remains unknown. Treatment specified: 10-day PBMC culture with coronavirus spike peptide pools or control peptides (ViraFEST assay). ViraFEST used peptide pools to expand antigen-specific T cells and subsequently sequenced their TCRs. PBMCs, plated at roughly 2 million per well, were grown in the presence of approximately 10 IU/ml IL-2 and about 10 ug/ml peptide pools. This sample was taken from a study of vaccination and CD4 T cells after COVID-19. Study-wide context: Two doses of either BNT162b2 or mRNA-1273 vaccine went to participants. Post-COVID samples had a sampling time that fell a median around 100 days after diagnosis (range 35 to 161).

The Oncomine TCR Beta short-read assay was applied to DNA of cultured CD4+ T cells. TCRdb re-called the PCR reads through MiXCR, storing one row per CDR3 protein. The repertoire consists of around 12,000 distinct CDR3 sequences, with 36% occurring once and the leading ten covering around 16%. Germline V gene data show CDR1 as SGHAT and CDR2 as FQNNGV. The CDR3 has 15 amino acids. With 4 bases clipped from V and 11 bases from J, the junction kept 13 bases outside the gene matches. The gene calls are TRBV11-2 and TRBJ2-3; 9 nucleotides line up with TRBD1. The clonotype comes from a human donor with COVID-19. The sample comprised cultured CD4+ T cells from blood. This CDR3 is CASSWGQGVGVGQYF. In DNA, the CDR3 is TGTGCCAGCAGCTGGGGACAGGGAGTTGGCGTAGGGCAGTATTTT.